Described below is a single T cell receptor beta chain sequence and its context. Its matching antigen is unknown. This sample was included in a study of cytomegalovirus exposure and HLA in healthy donors. Study summary: It was reported in a later analysis that the 100 to 150 validation repertoires used the same platform as the 500 to 700 first-cohort repertoires. Broader study findings: Most sequenced TCRs were rare (though some public TCRs occurred in many donors). According to a subsequent analysis, TCR clusters identified in the first cohort showed a tendency to co-occur across the roughly 130 validation repertoires.

Only in-frame clones appear in the TCRdb table, and some are missing; sequencing was by immunoSEQ multiplex PCR. Of 140,000 to 150,000 clones detected, less than 95% appear once; the ten largest clones hold around 1.9%. This CDR3 is 15 amino acids long. V shed 7 bases and J 2 bases; nucleotides not matched to a gene: 10. Germline CDR1 is SGHRS and CDR2 is YFSETQ. The chain joins TRBV5-1 to TRBJ2-3; 7 nucleotides agree with TRBD2. The receptor was derived from a man between 18 and 29 years old in good health and CMV-seropositive. Sequenced sample: PBMCs. The CDR3, as DNA: TGCGCCAGCCGACCCATAGGACTAGTCACAGATACGCAGTATTTT. Translating gives CASRPIGLVTDTQYF. The full variable domain, its missing parts supplied by reference TRBV5-1 and TRBJ2-3, is KAGVTQTPRYLIKTRGQQVTLSCSPISGHRSVSWYQQTPGQGLQFLFEYFSETQRNKGNFPGRFSGRQFSNSRSEMNVSTLELGDSALYLCASRPIGLVTDTQYFGPGTRLTVL.